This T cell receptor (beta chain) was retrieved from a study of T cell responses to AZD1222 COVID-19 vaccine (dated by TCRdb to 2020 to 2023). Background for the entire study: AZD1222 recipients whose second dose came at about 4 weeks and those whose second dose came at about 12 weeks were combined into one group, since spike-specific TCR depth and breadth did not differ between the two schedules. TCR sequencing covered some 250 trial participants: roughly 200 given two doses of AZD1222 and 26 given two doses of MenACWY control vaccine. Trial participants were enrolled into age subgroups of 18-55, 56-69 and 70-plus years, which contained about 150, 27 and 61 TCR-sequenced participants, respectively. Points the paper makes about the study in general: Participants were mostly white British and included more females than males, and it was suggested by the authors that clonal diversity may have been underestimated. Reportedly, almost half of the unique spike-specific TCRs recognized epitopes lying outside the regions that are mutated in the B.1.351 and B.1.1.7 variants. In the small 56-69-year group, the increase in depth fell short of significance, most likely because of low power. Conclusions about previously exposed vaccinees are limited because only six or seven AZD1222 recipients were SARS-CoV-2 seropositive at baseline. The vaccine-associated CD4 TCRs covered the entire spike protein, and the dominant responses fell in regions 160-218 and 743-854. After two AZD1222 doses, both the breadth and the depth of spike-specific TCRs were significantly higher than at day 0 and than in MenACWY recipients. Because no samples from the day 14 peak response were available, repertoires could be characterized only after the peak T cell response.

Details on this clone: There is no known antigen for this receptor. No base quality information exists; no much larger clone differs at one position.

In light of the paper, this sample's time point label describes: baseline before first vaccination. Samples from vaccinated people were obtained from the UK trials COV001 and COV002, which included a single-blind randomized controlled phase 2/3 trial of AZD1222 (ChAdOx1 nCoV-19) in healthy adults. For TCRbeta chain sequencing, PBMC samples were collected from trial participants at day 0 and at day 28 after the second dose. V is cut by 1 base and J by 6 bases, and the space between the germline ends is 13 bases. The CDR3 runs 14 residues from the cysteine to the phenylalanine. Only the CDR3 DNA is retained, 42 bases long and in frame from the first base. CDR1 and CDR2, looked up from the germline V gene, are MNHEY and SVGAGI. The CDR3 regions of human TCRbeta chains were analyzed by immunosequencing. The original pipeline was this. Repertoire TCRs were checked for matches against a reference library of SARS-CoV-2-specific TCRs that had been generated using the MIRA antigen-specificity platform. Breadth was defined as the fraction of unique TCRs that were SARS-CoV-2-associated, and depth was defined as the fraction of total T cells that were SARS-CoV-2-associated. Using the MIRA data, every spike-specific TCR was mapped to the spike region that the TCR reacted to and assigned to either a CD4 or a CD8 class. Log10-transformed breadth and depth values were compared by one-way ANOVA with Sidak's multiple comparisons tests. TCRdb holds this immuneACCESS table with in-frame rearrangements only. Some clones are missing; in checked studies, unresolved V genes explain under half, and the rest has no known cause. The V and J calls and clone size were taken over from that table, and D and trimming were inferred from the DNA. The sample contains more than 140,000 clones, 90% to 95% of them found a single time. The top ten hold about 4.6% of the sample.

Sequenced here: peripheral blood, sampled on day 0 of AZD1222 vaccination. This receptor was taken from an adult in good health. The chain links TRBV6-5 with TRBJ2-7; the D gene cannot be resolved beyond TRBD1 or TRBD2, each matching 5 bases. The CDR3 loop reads CASSYLPIGAEQYF. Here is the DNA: TGTGCCAGCAGTTACTTACCAATCGGGGCCGAGCAGTACTTC.